The T cell receptor beta chain under discussion was sequenced for a study of early T cells in non-severe SARS-CoV-2 infection. General study findings and limits: VDJdb matching, biased toward anti-spike CD8 responses, missed private and CD4 specificities.

TCRdb re-called the 5' RACE reads with MiXCR, one entry per CDR3 protein. The table has about 64,000 distinct CDR3 sequences, more than 15% seen once. On this clonotype: As yet, its antigen is unknown.

The germline gives CDR1 MNHEY, CDR2 SVGAGI. The V and J ends lost 5 bases and 6 bases, in that order; junction bases with no gene match: 4. The CDR3 covers 13 residues. The chain employs TRBV6-5 and TRBJ2-4; 7 bases match TRBD1. The receptor comes from an adult who was a healthcare worker with PCR-confirmed SARS-CoV-2 infection or an uninfected control (not recorded which). Sample: whole blood, taken at baseline. CDR3 amino acids: CASSRGQINIQYF. For the CDR3, the DNA is TGTGCCAGCAGTCGGGGACAGATAAACATTCAGTACTTC.